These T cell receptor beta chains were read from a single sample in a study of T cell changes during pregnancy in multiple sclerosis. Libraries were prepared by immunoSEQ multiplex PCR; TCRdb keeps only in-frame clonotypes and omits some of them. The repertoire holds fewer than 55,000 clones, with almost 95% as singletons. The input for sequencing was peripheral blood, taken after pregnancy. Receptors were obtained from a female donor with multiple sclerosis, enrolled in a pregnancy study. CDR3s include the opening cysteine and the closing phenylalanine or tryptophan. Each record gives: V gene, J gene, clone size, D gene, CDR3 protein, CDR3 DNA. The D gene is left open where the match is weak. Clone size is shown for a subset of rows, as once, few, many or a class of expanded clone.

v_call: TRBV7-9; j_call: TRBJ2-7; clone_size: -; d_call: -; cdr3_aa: CASSPTGGQYF; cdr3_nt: TGTGCCAGCAGCCCGACAGGTGGGCAGTACTTC
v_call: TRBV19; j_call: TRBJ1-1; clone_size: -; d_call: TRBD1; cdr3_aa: CASRITGGASNTEAFF; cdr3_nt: TGTGCCAGCCGTATAACAGGGGGGGCGTCGAACACTGAAGCTTTCTTT
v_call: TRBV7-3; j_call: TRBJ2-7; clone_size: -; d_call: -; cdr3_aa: CASSLTGGGQYEQYF; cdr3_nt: TGTGCCAGCAGCTTAACGGGCGGAGGGCAGTACGAGCAGTACTTC
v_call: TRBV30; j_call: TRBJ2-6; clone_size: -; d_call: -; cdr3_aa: CAWTGGAGANVLTF; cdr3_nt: TGTGCCTGGACAGGAGGGGCTGGGGCCAACGTCCTGACTTTC
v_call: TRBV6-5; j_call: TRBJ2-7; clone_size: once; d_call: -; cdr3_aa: CASSYEASSYEQYF; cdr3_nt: TGTGCCAGCAGTTACGAAGCGAGCTCCTACGAGCAGTACTTC
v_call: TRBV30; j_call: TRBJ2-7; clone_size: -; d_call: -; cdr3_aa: CAWSGQEKSEQYF; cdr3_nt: TGTGCCTGGAGTGGACAGGAGAAATCCGAGCAGTACTTC
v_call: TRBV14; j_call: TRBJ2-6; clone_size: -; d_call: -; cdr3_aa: CASSLRVRAGANVLTF; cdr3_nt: TGTGCCAGCAGCCTGAGGGTCAGAGCGGGGGCCAACGTCCTGACTTTC
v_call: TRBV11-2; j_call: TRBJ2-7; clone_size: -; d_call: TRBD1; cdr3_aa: CASSLAGTGGSYEQYF; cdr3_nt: TGTGCCAGCAGCTTAGCGGGGACAGGGGGCTCCTACGAGCAGTACTTC
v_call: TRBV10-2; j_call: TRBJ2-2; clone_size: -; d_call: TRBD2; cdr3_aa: CASRSGGPNTGELFF; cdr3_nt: TGCGCCAGCAGGAGCGGGGGCCCGAACACCGGGGAGCTGTTTTTT
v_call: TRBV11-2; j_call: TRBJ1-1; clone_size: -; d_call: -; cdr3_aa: CASSNQQGKGTEAFF; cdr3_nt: TGTGCCAGCAGCAACCAACAGGGAAAAGGGACTGAAGCTTTCTTT
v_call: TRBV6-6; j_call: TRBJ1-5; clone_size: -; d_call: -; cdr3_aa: CASSHTVVGQPQHF; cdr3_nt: TGTGCCAGCAGTCATACAGTAGTCGGCCAGCCCCAGCATTTT
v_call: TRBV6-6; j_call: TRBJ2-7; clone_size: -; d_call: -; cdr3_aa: CASSNRAYEQYF; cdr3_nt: TGTGCCAGCAGCAACAGGGCCTACGAGCAGTACTTC
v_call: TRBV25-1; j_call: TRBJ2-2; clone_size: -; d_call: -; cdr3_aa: CASNRQGSTGELFF; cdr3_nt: TGTGCCAGCAATCGTCAGGGCAGCACCGGGGAGCTGTTTTTT
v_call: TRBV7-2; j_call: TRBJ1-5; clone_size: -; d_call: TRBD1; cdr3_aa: CASSLGTGFGDQPQHF; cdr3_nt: TGTGCCAGCAGCTTAGGGACAGGGTTCGGAGATCAGCCCCAGCATTTT
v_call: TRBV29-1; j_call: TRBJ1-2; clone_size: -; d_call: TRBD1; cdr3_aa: CSVEGQGADYGYTF; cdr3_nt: TGCAGCGTTGAAGGACAGGGGGCAGACTATGGCTACACCTTC
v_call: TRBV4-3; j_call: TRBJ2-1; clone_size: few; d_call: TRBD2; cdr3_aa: CASSQTSGNEQFF; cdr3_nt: TGCGCCAGCAGTCAGACTAGCGGCAATGAGCAGTTCTTC
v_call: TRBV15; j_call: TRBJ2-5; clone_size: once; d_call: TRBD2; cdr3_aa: CATRSTSSYETQYF; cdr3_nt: TGTGCCACCAGGTCGACTAGCAGTTATGAGACCCAGTACTTC
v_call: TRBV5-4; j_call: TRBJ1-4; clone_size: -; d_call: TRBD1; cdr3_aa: CASSDRGPNEKLFF; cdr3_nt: TGTGCCAGCAGCGACAGGGGGCCTAATGAAAAACTGTTTTTT
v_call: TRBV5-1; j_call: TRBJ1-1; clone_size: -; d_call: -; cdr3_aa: CASSLVQGKTEAFF; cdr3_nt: TGCGCCAGCAGCTTGGTTCAGGGGAAGACTGAAGCTTTCTTT
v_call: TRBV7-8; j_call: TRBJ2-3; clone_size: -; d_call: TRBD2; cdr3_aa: CASSWTSGGPTDTQYF; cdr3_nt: TGTGCCAGCAGCTGGACTAGCGGGGGGCCCACAGATACGCAGTATTTT
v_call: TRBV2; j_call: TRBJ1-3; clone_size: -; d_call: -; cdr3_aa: CASIGYYSGNTIYF; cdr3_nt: TGTGCCAGCATCGGCTACTACTCTGGAAACACCATATATTTT
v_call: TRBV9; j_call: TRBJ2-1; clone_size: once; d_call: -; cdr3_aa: CASSVGGYEQFF; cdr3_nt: TGTGCCAGCAGCGTAGGGGGCTATGAGCAGTTCTTC
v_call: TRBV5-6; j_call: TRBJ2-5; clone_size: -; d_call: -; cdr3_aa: CASSLFGETQYF; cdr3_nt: TGTGCCAGCAGCTTGTTCGGAGAGACCCAGTACTTC
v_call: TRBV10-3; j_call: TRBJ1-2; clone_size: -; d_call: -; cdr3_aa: CAISESTRRSYGYTF; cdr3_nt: TGTGCCATCAGTGAGTCGACCCGGAGAAGCTATGGCTACACCTTC
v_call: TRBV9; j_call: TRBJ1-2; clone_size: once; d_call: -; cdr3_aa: CASSPIQRNYGYTF; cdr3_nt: TGTGCCAGCAGCCCCATACAACGTAACTATGGCTACACCTTC
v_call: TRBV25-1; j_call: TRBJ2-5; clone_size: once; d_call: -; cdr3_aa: CASEGWQETQYF; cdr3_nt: TGTGCCAGCGAGGGCTGGCAAGAGACCCAGTACTTC
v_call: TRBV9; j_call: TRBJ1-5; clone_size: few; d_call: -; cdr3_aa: CASSVVRSLNQPQHF; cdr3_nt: TGTGCCAGCAGCGTAGTCCGGTCACTCAATCAGCCCCAGCATTTT
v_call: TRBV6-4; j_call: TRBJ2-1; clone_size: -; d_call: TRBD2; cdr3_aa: CASSDFSGGENEQFF; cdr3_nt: TGTGCCAGCAGTGACTTTAGCGGGGGAGAGAATGAGCAGTTCTTC
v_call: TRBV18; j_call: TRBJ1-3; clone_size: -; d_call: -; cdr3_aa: CASSFDRMRRNTIYF; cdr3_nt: TGTGCCAGCTCATTCGACAGAATGAGAAGAAACACCATATATTTT
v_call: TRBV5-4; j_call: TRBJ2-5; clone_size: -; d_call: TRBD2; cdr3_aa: CASSLALTSGMYQETQYF; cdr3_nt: TGTGCCAGCAGCTTGGCACTGACTAGCGGGATGTACCAAGAGACCCAGTACTTC
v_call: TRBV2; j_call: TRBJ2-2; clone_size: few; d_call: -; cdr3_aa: CASSAQGSPGELFF; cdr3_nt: TGTGCCAGCAGTGCCCAGGGGTCCCCCGGGGAGCTGTTTTTT
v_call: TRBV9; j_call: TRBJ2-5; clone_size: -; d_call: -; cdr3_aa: CASSSKTGYQETQYF; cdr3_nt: TGTGCCAGCAGCTCGAAAACGGGATACCAAGAGACCCAGTACTTC
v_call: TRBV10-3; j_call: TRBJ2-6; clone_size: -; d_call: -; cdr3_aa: CAISVGAGALGANVLTF; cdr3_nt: TGTGCCATCAGTGTGGGGGCAGGGGCTCTCGGGGCCAACGTCCTGACTTTC
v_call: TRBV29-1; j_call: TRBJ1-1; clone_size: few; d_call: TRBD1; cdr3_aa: CSVADRVGRVNTEAFF; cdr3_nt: TGCAGCGTTGCGGACAGGGTGGGGAGAGTGAACACTGAAGCTTTCTTT
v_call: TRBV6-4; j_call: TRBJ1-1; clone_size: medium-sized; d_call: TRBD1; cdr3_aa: CASSVDPGQGAEAFF; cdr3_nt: TGTGCCAGCAGTGTTGATCCGGGACAGGGGGCTGAAGCTTTCTTT
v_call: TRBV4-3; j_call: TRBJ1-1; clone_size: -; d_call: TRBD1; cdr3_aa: CASSQGQGGGTEAFF; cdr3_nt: TGCGCCAGCAGCCAAGGACAGGGGGGAGGCACTGAAGCTTTCTTT
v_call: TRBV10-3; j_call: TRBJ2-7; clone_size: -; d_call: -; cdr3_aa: CAIWNQGDRYEQYF; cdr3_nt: TGTGCCATCTGGAACCAGGGCGATCGCTACGAGCAGTACTTC
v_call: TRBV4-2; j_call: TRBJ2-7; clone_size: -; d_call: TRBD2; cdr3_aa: CASSQVGGLETRYEQYF; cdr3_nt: TGTGCCAGCAGCCAGGTCGGTGGACTAGAGACTCGGTACGAGCAGTACTTC
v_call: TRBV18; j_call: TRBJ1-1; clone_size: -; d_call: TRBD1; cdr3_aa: CASSPGTGGNTEAFF; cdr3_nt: TGTGCCAGCTCACCCGGGACAGGGGGCAACACTGAAGCTTTCTTT
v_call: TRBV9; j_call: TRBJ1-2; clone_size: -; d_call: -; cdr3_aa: CASSPDTVNYGYTF; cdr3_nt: TGTGCCAGCAGCCCGGACACCGTCAACTATGGCTACACCTTC
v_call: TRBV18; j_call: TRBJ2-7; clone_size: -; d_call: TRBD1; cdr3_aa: CASSGDREDEQYF; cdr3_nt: TGTGCCAGCTCCGGGGACAGGGAGGACGAGCAGTACTTC
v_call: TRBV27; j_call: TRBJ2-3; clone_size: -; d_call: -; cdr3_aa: CATALGQGSTDTQYF; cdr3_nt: TGTGCCACCGCCCTGGGGCAGGGGAGCACAGATACGCAGTATTTT
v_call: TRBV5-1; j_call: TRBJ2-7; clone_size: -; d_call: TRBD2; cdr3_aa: CASGASGPYEQYF; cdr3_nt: TGCGCCAGCGGGGCTAGCGGCCCCTACGAGCAGTACTTC
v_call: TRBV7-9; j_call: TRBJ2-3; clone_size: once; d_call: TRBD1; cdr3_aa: CASSVGQVSNTQYF; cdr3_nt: TGTGCCAGCAGCGTGGGACAGGTGTCGAATACGCAGTATTTT
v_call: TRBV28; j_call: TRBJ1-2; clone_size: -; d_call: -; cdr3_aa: CASSPSDRLYGYTF; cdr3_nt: TGTGCCAGCAGTCCCTCGGACAGACTATATGGCTACACCTTC
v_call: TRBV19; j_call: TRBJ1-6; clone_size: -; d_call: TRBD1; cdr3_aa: CASRDRGVSYNSPLHF; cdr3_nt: TGTGCCAGTCGGGACAGGGGAGTATCCTATAATTCACCCCTCCACTTT
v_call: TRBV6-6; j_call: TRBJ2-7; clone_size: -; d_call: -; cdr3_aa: CASSYPDFYEQYF; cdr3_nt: TGTGCCAGCAGTTACCCGGACTTCTACGAGCAGTACTTC
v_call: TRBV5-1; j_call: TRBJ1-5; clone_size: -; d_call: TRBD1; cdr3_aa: CASSLGARRQQTGGCNQPQHF; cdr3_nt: TGCGCCAGCAGCTTGGGAGCCCGCCGGCAACAGACAGGGGGCTGTAATCAGCCCCAGCATTTT
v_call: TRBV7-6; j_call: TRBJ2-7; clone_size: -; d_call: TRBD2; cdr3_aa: CASSQLPSGGLDREQYF; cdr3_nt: TGTGCCAGCAGCCAGCTCCCTAGCGGGGGGTTAGATAGGGAGCAGTACTTC
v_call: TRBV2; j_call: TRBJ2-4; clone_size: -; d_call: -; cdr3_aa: CASRSRVTKNIQYF; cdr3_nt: TGTGCCAGCAGGTCTCGGGTGACCAAAAACATTCAGTACTTC
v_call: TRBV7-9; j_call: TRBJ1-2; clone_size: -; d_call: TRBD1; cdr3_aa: CASSALQGALFGYTF; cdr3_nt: TGTGCCAGCAGCGCACTCCAGGGGGCTCTTTTTGGCTACACCTTC
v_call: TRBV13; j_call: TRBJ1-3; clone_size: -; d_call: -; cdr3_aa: CASSLARSGNTIYF; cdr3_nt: TGTGCCAGCAGCTTAGCGCGATCTGGAAACACCATATATTTT
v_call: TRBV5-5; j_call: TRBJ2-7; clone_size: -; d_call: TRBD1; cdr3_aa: CASSLVPGGSYEQYF; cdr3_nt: TGTGCCAGCAGCTTGGTACCAGGGGGTTCCTACGAGCAGTACTTC
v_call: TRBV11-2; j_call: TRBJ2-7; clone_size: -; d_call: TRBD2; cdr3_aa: CASTPVGGEQYF; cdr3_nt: TGTGCCAGCACCCCAGTGGGGGGGGAGCAGTACTTC
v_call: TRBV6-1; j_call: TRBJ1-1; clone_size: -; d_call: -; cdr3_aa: CASTTTPIQAAEAFF; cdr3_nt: TGTGCCAGCACAACAACCCCAATCCAGGCAGCTGAAGCTTTCTTT
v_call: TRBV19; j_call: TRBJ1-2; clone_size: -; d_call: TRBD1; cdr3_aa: CASSLGRTGQGYGYTF; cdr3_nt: TGTGCCAGTAGCCTTGGCCGGACAGGGCAGGGCTATGGCTACACCTTC
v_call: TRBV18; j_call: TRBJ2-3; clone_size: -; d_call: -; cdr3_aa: CASSPPEEGTQYF; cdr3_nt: TGTGCCAGCTCACCACCGGAGGAGGGCACGCAGTATTTT